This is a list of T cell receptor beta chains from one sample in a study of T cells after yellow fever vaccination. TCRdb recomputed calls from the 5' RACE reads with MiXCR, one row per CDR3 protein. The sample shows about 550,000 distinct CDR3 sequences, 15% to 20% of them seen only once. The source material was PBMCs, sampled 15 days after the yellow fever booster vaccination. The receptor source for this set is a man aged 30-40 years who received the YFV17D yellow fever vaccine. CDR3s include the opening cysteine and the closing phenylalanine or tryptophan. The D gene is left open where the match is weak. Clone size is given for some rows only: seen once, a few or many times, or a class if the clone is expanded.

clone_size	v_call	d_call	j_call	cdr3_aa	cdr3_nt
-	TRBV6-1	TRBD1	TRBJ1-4	CASQAGGINEKLFF	TGTGCCAGCCAGGCAGGGGGTATTAATGAAAAACTGTTTTTT
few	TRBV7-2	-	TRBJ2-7	CASSLGYGPYEQYF	TGTGCCAGCAGCTTGGGGTATGGGCCGTACGAGCAGTACTTC
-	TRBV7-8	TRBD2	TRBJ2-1	CASSLVGTRGHNEQFF	TGTGCCAGCAGCTTAGTAGGGACTAGGGGTCACAATGAGCAGTTCTTC
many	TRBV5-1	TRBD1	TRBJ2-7	CASRKGQDTYEQYF	TGCGCCAGCAGGAAGGGACAGGACACGTACGAGCAGTACTTC
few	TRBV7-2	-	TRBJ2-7	CASSLNWSYEQYF	TGTGCCAGCAGCTTGAACTGGTCCTACGAGCAGTACTTC
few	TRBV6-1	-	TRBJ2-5	CASSTSSGGKETQYF	TGTGCCAGCAGTACATCATCGGGCGGTAAAGAGACCCAGTACTTC
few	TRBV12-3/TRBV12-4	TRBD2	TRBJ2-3	CASGRALKDTQYF	TGTGCCAGCGGGAGGGCCCTCAAAGATACGCAGTATTTT
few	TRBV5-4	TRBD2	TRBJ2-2	CASSSFLAGGRGTGELFF	TGTGCCAGCAGCTCCTTTCTAGCGGGAGGGCGAGGGACCGGGGAGCTGTTTTTT
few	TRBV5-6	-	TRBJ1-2	CASSFTGGYTF	TGTGCCAGCAGCTTCACAGGGGGCTACACCTTC
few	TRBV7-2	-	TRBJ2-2	CASSPQSSTGELFF	TGTGCCAGCAGCCCGCAGTCGTCCACCGGGGAGCTGTTTTTT
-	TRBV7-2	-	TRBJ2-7	CASTWDSYEQYF	TGTGCCAGCACGTGGGACTCCTACGAGCAGTACTTC
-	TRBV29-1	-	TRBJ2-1	CSVSPRAVSYNEQFF	TGCAGCGTTTCCCCGCGGGCGGTATCCTACAATGAGCAGTTCTTC
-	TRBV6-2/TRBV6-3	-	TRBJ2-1	CASAGHPPLNEQFF	TGTGCCAGCGCCGGTCATCCCCCTTTAAATGAGCAGTTCTTC
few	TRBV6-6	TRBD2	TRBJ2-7	CAIRASGNYEQYF	TGTGCCATACGGGCTAGCGGGAACTACGAGCAGTACTTC
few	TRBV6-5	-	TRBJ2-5	CASRTRTVVVETQYF	TGTGCCAGCAGAACTCGGACAGTTGTTGTCGAGACCCAGTACTTC
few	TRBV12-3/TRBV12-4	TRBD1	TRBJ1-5	CASSFQGQGGGLSNQPQHF	TGTGCCAGCAGTTTTCAGGGCCAGGGGGGGGGTTTGAGCAATCAGCCCCAGCATTTT
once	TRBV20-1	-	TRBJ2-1	CSVSRAMIYNEQFF	TGCAGTGTCAGCAGGGCCATGATTTACAATGAGCAGTTCTTC
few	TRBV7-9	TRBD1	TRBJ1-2	CASSLTNRGINYGYTF	TGTGCCAGCAGCCTTACGAACAGGGGTATTAACTATGGCTACACCTTC
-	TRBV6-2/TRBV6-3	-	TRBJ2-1	CASSYLPTDLYNEQFF	TGTGCCAGCAGTTACTTGCCCACGGACCTCTACAATGAGCAGTTCTTC
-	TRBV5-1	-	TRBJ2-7	CASRYQGYDYEQYF	TGCGCCAGCAGGTATCAGGGTTATGACTACGAGCAGTACTTC
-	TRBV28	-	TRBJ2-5	CASSLFGRVQETQYF	TGTGCCAGCAGCCTCTTTGGCAGGGTGCAAGAGACCCAGTACTTC
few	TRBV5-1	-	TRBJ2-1	CASSYQVEGEQFF	TGCGCCAGCAGCTACCAGGTAGAGGGTGAGCAGTTCTTC
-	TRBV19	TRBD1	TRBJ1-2	CASIRTGSYYGYTF	TGTGCCAGTATCCGGACAGGTTCATACTATGGCTACACCTTC
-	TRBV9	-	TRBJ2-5	CASSPPAQRETQYF	TGTGCCAGCAGCCCACCGGCCCAACGGGAGACCCAGTACTTC
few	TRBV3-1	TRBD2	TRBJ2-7	CASSPNIRLAPYEQYF	TGTGCCAGCAGCCCCAACATCCGACTAGCACCCTACGAGCAGTACTTC
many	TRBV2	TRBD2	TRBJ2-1	CASSGGLAGYNEQFF	TGTGCCAGCAGTGGCGGACTAGCGGGCTACAATGAGCAGTTCTTC
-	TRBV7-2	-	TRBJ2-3	CASTHRAQDTQYF	TGTGCCAGCACCCACCGGGCGCAAGATACGCAGTATTTT
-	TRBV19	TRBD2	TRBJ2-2	CASRRTSGKTGELFF	TGTGCCAGTAGAAGGACTAGCGGGAAGACCGGGGAGCTGTTTTTT
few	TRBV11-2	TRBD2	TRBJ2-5	CASSLVVWASGRGETQYF	TGTGCCAGCAGCTTAGTGGTGTGGGCTAGCGGGAGGGGGGAGACCCAGTACTTC
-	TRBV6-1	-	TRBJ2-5	CASSNQAHWKTQYF	TGTGCCAGCAGTAATCAGGCTCACTGGAAGACCCAGTACTTC
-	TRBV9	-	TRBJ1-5	CASSDGREPQHF	TGTGCCAGCAGCGATGGAAGAGAACCCCAGCATTTT
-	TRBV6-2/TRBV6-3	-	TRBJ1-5	CASRHEFYSNQPQHF	TGTGCCAGCAGACATGAGTTTTATAGCAATCAGCCCCAGCATTTT
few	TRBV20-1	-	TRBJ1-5	CSARRGGNQPQHF	TGCAGTGCTAGACGGGGGGGGAATCAGCCCCAGCATTTT
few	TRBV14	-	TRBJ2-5	CASSPGEASMETQYF	TGTGCCAGCAGCCCTGGGGAAGCCTCGATGGAGACCCAGTACTTC
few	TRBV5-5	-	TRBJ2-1	CASSLRVGLRSSYNEQFF	TGTGCCAGCAGCTTGAGAGTGGGGCTTAGGAGCTCCTACAATGAGCAGTTCTTC
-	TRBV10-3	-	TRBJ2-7	CAISPGGLTHSSYEQYF	TGTGCCATCAGCCCAGGAGGGCTTACACACAGCTCCTACGAGCAGTACTTC
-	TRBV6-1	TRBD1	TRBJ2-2	CASSRIVWATGESGELFF	TGTGCCAGCAGCCGGATTGTTTGGGCCACAGGGGAATCCGGGGAGCTGTTTTTT
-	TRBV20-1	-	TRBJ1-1	CSASPREPRMNTEAFF	TGCAGTGCAAGCCCCCGGGAGCCTAGGATGAACACTGAAGCTTTCTTT
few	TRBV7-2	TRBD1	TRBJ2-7	CASSNLGQLLAYEQYF	TGTGCCAGCAGCAACCTGGGACAGCTCCTCGCCTACGAGCAGTACTTC
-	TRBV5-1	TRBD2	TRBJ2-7	CASSFTSGEKGEQYF	TGCGCCAGCAGCTTCACTAGCGGGGAAAAGGGCGAGCAGTACTTC
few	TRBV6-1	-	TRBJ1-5	CASTSDRSSNQPQHF	TGTGCCAGCACATCGGACAGAAGTAGCAATCAGCCCCAGCATTTT
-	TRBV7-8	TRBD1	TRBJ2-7	CASSLVTGGLNEQYF	TGTGCCAGCAGCTTGGTGACAGGGGGCCTGAACGAGCAGTACTTC
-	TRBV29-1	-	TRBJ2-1	CSVDRHNEQFF	TGCAGCGTTGACAGACACAATGAGCAGTTCTTC
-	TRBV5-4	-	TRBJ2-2	CASSLNPDGGELFF	TGTGCCAGCAGCTTAAACCCGGACGGGGGGGAGCTGTTTTTT
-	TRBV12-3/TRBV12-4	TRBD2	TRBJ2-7	CASSVSGRALVEQYF	TGTGCCAGCAGTGTTAGCGGGAGGGCCCTCGTTGAGCAGTACTTC
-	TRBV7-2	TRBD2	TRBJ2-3	CASSSGLAGGFTDTQYF	TGTGCCAGCAGCTCCGGACTAGCGGGGGGGTTCACAGATACGCAGTATTTT